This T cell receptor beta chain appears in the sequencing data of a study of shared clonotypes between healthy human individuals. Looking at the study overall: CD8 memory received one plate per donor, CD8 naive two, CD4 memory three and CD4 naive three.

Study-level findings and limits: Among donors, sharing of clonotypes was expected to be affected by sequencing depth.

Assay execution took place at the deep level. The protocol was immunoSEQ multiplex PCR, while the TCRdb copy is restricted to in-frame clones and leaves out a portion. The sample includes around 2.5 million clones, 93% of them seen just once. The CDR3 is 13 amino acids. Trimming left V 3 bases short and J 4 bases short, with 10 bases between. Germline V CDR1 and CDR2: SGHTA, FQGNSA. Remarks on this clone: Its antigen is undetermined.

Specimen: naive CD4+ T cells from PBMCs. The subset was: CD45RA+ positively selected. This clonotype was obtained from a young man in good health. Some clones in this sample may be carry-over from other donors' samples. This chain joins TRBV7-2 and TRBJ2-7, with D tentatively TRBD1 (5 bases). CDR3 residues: CASSFGRAYEQYF. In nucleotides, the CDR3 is TGTGCCAGCAGCTTCGGCAGGGCTTACGAGCAGTACTTC.